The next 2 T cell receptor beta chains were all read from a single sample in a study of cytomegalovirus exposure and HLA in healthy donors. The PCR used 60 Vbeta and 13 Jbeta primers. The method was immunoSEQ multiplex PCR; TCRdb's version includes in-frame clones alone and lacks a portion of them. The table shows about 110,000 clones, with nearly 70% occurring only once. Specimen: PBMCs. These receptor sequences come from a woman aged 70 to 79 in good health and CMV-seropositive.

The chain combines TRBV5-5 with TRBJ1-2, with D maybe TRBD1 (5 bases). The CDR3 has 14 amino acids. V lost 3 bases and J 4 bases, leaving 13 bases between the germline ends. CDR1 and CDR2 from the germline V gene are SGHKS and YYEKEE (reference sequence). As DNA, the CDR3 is TGTGCCAGCAGCTCGGGGGTGGTAGTCTATGGCTACACCTTC. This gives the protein CASSSGVVVYGYTF.

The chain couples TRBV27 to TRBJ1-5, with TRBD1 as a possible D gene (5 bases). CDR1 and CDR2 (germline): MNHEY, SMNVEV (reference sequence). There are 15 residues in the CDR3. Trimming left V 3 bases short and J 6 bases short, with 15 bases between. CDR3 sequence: CASSFAGLGGQPQHF. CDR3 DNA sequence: TGTGCCAGCAGTTTCGCAGGGCTGGGAGGTCAGCCCCAGCATTTT.